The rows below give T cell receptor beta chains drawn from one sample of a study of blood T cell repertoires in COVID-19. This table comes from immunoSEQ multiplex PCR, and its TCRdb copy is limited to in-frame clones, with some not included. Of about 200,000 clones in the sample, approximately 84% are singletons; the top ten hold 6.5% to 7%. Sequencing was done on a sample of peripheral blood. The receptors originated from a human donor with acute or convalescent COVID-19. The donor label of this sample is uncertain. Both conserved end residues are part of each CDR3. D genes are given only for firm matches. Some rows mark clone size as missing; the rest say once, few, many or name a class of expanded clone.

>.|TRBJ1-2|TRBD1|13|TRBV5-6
TGTGCCAGCAGCAAAGACAGGGCCCATGGCTACACCTTC
CASSKDRAHGYTF
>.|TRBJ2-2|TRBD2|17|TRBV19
TGTGCCAGTAGTATAGAAGGCGGGAGGGCCGTCGCCGGGGAGCTGTTTTTT
CASSIEGGRAVAGELFF
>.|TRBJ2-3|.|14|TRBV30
TGTGCCTGGAGTGTTACTACTGTCACAGATACGCAGTATTTT
CAWSVTTVTDTQYF
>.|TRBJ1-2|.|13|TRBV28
TGTGCCACACAAACAGGGAACCGCTATGGCTACACCTTC
CATQTGNRYGYTF
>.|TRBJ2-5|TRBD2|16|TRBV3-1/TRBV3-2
TGTGCCAGCAGCCAAGAATCCACCGGGAGGAGGGAGACCCAGTACTTC
CASSQESTGRRETQYF
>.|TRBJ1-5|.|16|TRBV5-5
TGTGCCAGCAGCTTGGAGGCAGGGAAGGGCAATCAGCCCCAGCATTTT
CASSLEAGKGNQPQHF
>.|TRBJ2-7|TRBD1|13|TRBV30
TGTGCCTGGGGACAGGGGTGGGCCTACGAGCAGTACTTC
CAWGQGWAYEQYF
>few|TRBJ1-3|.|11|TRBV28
TGTGCCAGCAGATCAGTGGACACCATATATTTT
CASRSVDTIYF
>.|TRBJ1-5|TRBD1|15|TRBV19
TGTGCCAGTAGTAGGGGACAGACTAGCAATCAGCCCCAGCATTTT
CASSRGQTSNQPQHF
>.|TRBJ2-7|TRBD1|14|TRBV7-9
TGTGCCAGCAGCTGGGCAGGGGGATTTTACGAGCAGTACTTC
CASSWAGGFYEQYF
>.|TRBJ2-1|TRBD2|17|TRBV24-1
TGTGCCACCAGTTTTTCGGGGGGGGGACTAATGTACAATGAGCAGTTCTTC
CATSFSGGGLMYNEQFF
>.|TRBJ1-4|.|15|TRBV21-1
TGTGCCAGCAGCACTGTTAGATACTATCGTGAAAAACTGTTTTTT
CASSTVRYYREKLFF
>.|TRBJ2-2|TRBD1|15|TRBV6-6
TGTGCCAGCAGAGCTCGGGACAGGGTCGCCGGGGAGCTGTTTTTT
CASRARDRVAGELFF
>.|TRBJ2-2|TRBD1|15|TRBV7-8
TGTGCCAGCAGATTACGGGACAGGGACACCGGGGAGCTGTTTTTT
CASRLRDRDTGELFF
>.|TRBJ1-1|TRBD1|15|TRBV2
TGTGCCAGCAGAGCTCCAGGACAGGGGAACACTGAAGCTTTCTTT
CASRAPGQGNTEAFF
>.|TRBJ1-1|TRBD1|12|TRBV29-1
TGCAGCGTCGGACAGGGAGACACTGAAGCTTTCTTT
CSVGQGDTEAFF
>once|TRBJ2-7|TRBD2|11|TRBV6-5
TGTGCCACAAGACTAGCGTGGGAGCAGTACTTC
CATRLAWEQYF
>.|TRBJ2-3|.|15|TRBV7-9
TGTGCCAGCAGCCCCACAGGGTTGAGCACAGATACGCAGTATTTT
CASSPTGLSTDTQYF
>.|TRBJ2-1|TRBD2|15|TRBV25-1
TGTGCCAGCAGAAAACTAGCGGGAGTTGTCTATGAGCAGTTCTTC
CASRKLAGVVYEQFF
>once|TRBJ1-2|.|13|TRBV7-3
TGTGCCAGCAGCAACCGGGCCGGGGAGGACTACACCTTC
CASSNRAGEDYTF
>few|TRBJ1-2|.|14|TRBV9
TGTGCCAGCAGCGTAGGAGAGGCAAACTATGGCTACACCTTC
CASSVGEANYGYTF
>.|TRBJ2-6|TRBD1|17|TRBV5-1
TGCGCCAGCAGCTTGGCGCGGACAGGGGCCGGGGCCAACGTCCTGACTTTC
CASSLARTGAGANVLTF
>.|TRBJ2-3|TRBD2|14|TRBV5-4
TGTGCCAGCAGCCGTAGCGGGAGTAGTGATACGCAGTATTTT
CASSRSGSSDTQYF
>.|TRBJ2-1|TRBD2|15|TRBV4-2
TGTGCCAGCAGCCAAGACCCTGAGCGGGAGGGCGAGCAGTTCTTC
CASSQDPEREGEQFF
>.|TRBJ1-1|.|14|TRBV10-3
TGTGCCATCAGTGAGGCAGGGGCTAACACTGAAGCTTTCTTT
CAISEAGANTEAFF
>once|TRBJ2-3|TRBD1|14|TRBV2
TGTGCCAGCAGTCGGGGACAGCCGTCCGATACGCAGTATTTT
CASSRGQPSDTQYF
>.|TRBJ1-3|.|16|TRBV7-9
TGTGCCAGCAGCTCTGTTGGGAGTGTCTCTGGAAACACCATATATTTT
CASSSVGSVSGNTIYF
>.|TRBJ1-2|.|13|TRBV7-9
TGTGCCAGCAGCTTTTCCCGCACAAATGGCTACACCTTC
CASSFSRTNGYTF